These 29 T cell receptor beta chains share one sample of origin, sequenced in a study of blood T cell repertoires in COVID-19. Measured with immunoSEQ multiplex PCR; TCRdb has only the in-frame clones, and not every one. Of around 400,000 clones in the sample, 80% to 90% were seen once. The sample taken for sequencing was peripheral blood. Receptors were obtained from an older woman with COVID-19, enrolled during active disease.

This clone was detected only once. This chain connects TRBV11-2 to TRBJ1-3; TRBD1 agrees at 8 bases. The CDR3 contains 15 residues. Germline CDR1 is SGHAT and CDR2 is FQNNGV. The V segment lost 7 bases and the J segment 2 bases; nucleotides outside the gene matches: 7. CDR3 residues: CASTSLQGAGNTIYF. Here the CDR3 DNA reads TGTGCCAGCACCTCATTACAGGGGGCTGGAAACACCATATATTTT. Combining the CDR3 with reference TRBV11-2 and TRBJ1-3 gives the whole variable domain EAGVAQSPRYKIIEKRQSVAFWCNPISGHATLYWYQQILGQGPKLLIQFQNNGVVDDSQLPKDRFSAERLKGVDSTLKIQPAKLEDSAVYLCASTSLQGAGNTIYFGEGSWLTVV.

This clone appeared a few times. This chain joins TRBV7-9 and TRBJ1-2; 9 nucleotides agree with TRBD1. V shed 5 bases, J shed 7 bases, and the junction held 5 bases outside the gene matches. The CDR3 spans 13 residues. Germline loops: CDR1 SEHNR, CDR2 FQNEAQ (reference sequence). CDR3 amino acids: CASSTTGGGGYTF. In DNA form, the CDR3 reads TGTGCCAGCAGCACAACAGGGGGCGGTGGCTACACCTTC.

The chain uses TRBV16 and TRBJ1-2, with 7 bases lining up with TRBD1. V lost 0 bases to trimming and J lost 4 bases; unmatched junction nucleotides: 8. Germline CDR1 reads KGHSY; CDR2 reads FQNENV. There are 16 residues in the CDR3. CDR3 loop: CASSQSRDSVSYGYTF. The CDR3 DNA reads TGTGCCAGCAGCCAATCCCGGGACAGTGTATCCTATGGCTACACCTTC.

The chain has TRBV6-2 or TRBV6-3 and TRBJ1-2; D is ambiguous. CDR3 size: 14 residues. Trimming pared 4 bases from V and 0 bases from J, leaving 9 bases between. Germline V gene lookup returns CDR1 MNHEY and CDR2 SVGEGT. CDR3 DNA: TGTGCCAGCAGTTTTGGCCAGACTAACTATGGCTACACCTTC. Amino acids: CASSFGQTNYGYTF.

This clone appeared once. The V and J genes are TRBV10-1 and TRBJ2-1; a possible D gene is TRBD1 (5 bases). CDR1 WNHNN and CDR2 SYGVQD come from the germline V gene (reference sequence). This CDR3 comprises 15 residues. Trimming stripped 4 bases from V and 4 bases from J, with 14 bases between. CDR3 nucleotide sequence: TGCGCCAGCAGTGCCCCGGATTCAGGGTACAATGAGCAGTTCTTC. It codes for CASSAPDSGYNEQFF.

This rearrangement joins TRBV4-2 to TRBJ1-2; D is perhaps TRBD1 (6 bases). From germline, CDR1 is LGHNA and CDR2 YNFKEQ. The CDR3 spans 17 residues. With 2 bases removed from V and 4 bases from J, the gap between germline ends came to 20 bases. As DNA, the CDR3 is TGTGCCAGCAGCCAAACCCACAGTGGGGGCCTAGGCTATGGCTACACCTTC. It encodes CASSQTHSGGLGYGYTF.

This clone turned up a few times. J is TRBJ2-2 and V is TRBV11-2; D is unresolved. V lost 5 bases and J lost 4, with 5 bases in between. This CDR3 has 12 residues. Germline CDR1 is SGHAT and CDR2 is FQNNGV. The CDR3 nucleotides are TGTGCCAGCAGCCGCAGCACCGGGGAGCTGTTTTTT. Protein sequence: CASSRSTGELFF.

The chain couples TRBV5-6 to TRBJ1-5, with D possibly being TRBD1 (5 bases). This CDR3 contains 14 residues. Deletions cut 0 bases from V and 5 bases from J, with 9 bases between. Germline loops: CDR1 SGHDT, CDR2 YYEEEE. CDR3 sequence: CASSLERGDQPQHF. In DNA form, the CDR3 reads TGTGCCAGCAGCTTGGAAAGGGGCGATCAGCCCCAGCATTTT.

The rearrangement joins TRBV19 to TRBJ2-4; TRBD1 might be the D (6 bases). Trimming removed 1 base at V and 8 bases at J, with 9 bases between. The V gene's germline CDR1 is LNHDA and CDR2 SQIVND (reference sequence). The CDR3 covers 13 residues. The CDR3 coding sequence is TGTGCCAGTAGTATAGGCAGGGGAGACATTCAGTACTTC. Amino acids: CASSIGRGDIQYF.

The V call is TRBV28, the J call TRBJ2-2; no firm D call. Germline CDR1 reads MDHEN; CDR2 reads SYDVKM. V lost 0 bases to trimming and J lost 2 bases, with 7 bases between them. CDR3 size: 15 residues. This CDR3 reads CASSLWGSNTGELFF. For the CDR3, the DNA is TGTGCCAGCAGTTTATGGGGCAGTAACACCGGGGAGCTGTTTTTT.

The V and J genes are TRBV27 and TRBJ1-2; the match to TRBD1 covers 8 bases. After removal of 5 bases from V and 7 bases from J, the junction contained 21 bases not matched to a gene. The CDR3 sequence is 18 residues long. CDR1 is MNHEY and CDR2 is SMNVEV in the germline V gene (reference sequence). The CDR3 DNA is TGTGCCAGCAGTACAAGGGTCGGACAGGGAACCCCTAATTCTGGCTACACCTTC. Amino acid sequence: CASSTRVGQGTPNSGYTF.

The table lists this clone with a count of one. The CDR3 DNA reads as TGTGCCAGCTCCAGGCAAACCTGGACCTACGAGCAGTACTTC. Translated, it gives CASSRQTWTYEQYF. The J gene is TRBJ2-7, the V gene TRBV6-5; no reliable D call. CDR1 MNHEY and CDR2 SVGAGI come from the germline V gene. Trimming stripped 8 bases from V and 2 bases from J, with 16 bases between. The length of the CDR3 is 14 residues.

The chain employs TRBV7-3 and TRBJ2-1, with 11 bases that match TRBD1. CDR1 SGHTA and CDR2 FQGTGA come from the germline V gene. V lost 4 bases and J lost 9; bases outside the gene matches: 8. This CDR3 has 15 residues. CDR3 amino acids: CASSSRTGGRGEQFF. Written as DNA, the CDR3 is TGTGCCAGCAGCTCGAGGACAGGGGGCCGCGGTGAGCAGTTCTTC.

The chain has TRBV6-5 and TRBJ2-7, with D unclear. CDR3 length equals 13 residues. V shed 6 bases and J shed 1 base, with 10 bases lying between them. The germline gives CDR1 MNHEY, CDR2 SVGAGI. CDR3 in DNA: TGTGCCAGCAGCACTTCGACTTCCTACGAGCAGTACTTC. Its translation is CASSTSTSYEQYF.

The CDR3 DNA follows: TGTGCCAGCAGTTTTCTCCGGACAGGGAACTATGGCTACACCTTC. It codes for CASSFLRTGNYGYTF. This sequence joins TRBV28 and TRBJ1-2; 8 bases are shared with TRBD1. The germline V gene has CDR1 MDHEN and CDR2 SYDVKM. V lost 3 bases and J lost 2; bases outside the gene matches: 5. This CDR3 is built from 15 residues.

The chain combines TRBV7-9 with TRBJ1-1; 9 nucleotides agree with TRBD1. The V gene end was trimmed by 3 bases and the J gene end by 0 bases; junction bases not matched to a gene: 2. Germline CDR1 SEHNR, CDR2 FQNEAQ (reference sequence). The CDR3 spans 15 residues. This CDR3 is CASSLGTGMNTEAFF. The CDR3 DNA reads TGTGCCAGCAGCTTGGGGACAGGGATGAACACTGAAGCTTTCTTT.

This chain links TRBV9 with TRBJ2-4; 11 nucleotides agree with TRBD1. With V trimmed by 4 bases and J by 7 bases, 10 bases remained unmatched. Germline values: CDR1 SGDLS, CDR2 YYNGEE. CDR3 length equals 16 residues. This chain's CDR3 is CASSLTTGQGANIQYF. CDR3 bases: TGTGCCAGCAGCTTAACCACCGGACAGGGGGCGAACATTCAGTACTTC.

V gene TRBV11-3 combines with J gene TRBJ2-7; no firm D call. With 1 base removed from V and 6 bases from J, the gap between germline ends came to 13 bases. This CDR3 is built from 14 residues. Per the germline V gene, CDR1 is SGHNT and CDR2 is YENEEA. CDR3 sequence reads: CASSLGGSSTEQYF. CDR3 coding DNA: TGTGCCAGCAGCTTAGGAGGTAGTAGTACCGAGCAGTACTTC.

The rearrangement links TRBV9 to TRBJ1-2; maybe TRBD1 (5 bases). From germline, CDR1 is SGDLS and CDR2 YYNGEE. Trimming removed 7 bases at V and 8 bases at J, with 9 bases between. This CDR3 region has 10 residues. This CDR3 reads CASSPGGYTF. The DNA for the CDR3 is TGTGCCAGCTCCCCAGGGGGCTACACCTTC.

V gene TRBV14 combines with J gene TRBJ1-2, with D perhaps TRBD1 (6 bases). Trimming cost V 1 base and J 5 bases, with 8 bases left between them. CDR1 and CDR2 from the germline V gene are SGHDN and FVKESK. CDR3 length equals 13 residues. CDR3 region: CASSQGQEYGYTF. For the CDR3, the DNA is TGTGCCAGCAGCCAAGGACAGGAATATGGCTACACCTTC.

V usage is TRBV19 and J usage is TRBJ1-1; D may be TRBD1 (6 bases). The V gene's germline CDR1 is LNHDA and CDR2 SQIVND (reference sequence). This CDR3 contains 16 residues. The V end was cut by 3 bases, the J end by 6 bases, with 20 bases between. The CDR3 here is CASSMDLGARGSEAFF. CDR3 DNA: TGTGCCAGTAGTATGGACCTGGGGGCCCGAGGTTCTGAAGCTTTCTTT.

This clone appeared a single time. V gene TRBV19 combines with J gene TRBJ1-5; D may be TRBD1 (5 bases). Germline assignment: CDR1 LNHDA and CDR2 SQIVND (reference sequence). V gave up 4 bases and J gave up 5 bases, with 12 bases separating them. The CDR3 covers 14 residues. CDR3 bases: TGTGCCAGTAGTAGAAACAGGTCCTATCAGCCCCAGCATTTT. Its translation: CASSRNRSYQPQHF.

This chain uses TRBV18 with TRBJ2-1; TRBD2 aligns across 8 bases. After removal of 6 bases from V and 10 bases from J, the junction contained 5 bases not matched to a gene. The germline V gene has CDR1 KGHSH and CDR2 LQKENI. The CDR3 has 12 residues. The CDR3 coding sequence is TGTGCCAGCTCCCGTACTAGCGGAGAGCAGTTCTTC. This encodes CASSRTSGEQFF.

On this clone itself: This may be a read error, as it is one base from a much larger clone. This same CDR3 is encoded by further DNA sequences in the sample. The CDR3 reads CASSGTGNQPQHF. CDR3 DNA: TGTGCCAGCAGCGGGACAGGCAATCAGCCCCAGCATTTT. The chain is built from TRBV2 and TRBJ1-5; 7 bases align to TRBD1. The CDR3 spans 13 residues. Trimming at V came to 6 bases and at J to 2 bases, leaving 1 base not matched to a gene. CDR1 is SNHLY, CDR2 FYNNEI, per germline.

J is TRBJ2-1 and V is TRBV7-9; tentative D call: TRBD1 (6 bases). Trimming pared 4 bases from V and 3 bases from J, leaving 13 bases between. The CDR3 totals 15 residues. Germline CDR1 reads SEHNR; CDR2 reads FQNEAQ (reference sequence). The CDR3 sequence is CASSSPWDNYNEQFF. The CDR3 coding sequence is TGTGCCAGCAGCTCCCCTTGGGACAACTACAATGAGCAGTTCTTC.

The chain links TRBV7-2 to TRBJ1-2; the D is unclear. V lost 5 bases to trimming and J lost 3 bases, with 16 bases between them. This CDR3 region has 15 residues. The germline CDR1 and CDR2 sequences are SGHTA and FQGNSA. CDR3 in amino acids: CASSPRRTTYYGYTF. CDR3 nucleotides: TGTGCCAGCAGCCCCCGACGGACTACCTACTATGGCTACACCTTC.

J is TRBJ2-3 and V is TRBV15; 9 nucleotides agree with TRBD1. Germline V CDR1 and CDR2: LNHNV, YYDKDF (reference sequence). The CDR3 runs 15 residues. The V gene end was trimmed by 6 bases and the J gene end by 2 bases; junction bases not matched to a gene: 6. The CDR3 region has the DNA TGTGCCACCAGGGATGGACAGGGGTTCACAGATACGCAGTATTTT. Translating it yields CATRDGQGFTDTQYF.

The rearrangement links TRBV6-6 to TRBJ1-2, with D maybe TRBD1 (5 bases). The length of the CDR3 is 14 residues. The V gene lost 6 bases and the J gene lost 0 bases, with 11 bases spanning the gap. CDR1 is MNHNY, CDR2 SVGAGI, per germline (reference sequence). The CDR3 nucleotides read TGTGCCAGCAGCCGGGACTTAGCTAACTATGGCTACACCTTC. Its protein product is CASSRDLANYGYTF.

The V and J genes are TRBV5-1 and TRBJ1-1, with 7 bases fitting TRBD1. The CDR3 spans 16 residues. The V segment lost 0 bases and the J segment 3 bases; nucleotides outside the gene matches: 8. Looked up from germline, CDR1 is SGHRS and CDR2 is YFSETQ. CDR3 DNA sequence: TGCGCCAGCAGCTTGGGACAGGGTTCCGTGGACACTGAAGCTTTCTTT. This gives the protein CASSLGQGSVDTEAFF.